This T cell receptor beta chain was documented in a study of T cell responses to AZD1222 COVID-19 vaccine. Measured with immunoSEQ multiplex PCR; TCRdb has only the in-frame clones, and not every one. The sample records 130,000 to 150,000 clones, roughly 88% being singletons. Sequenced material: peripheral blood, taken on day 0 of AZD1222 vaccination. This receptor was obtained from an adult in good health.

The CDR3 sequence is CASSKAGPMAYEQYF. The CDR3 coding sequence is TGTGCCAGCAGCAAGGCGGGACCCATGGCCTACGAGCAGTACTTC. This chain joins TRBV3-1 (or the pseudogene TRBV3-2) and TRBJ2-7; a weak D match, TRBD2 (6 bases). The CDR3 has 15 residues. Germline-derived CDR1 and CDR2 are LGHDT and YNNKEL (reference sequence). V was clipped by 5 bases and J by 2 bases, with 16 bases between them.